This T cell receptor (beta chain) derives from a study of blood T cell repertoires in COVID-19. Study-level background: COVID-19 samples collected from the United States, Italy and Spain covered acute and convalescent phases. T cells, B-cell-depleted T cells, or PBMCs supplied cDNA or gDNA.

The CDR3 runs 16 residues. Germline CDR1 SNHLY, CDR2 FYNNEI. Trimming stripped 2 bases from V and 5 bases from J, with 18 bases between. In the authors' workflow: Amplification from reference gene primers served as the basis for estimated nucleated cell counts. Generated by immunoSEQ multiplex PCR, the TCRdb table keeps only in-frame clones and is missing some. That table furnishes V, J and clone size, whereas the DNA furnished D and trimming. The sample lists 70,000 or so clones; around 91% were seen once. This receptor was taken from a human donor in a cohort sampled during active COVID-19. Sequencing used peripheral blood. The rearrangement uses TRBV2 and TRBJ1-2; D may be TRBD1 (5 bases). The CDR3 spells CASSESHETVSYGYTF. CDR3 sequence (DNA): TGTGCCAGCAGTGAATCGCATGAGACAGTCAGTTATGGCTACACCTTC.